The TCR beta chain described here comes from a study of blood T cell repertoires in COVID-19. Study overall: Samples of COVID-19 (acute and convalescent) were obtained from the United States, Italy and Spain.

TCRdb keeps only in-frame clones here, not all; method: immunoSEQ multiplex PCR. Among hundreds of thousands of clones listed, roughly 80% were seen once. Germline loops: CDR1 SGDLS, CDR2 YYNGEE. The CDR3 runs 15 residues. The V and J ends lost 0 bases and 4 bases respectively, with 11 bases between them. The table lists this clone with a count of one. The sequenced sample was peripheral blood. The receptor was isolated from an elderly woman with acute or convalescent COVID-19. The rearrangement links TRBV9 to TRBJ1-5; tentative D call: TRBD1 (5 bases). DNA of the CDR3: TGTGCCAGCAGCGTAGGCACAGGTGGTAATCAGCCCCAGCATTTT. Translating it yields CASSVGTGGNQPQHF.